The T cell receptor beta chain under discussion was sequenced for a study of breast tumors, draining lymph nodes, adjacent tissues. Germline-derived CDR1 and CDR2 are SEHNR and FQNEAQ (reference sequence). Trimming stripped 1 base from V and 13 bases from J, with 13 bases between. The CDR3 is made up of 12 amino acids. Breast cancer patients provided tissue from their axillary draining lymph nodes. Each CDR3 protein is one row after TCRdb ran MiXCR on the multiplex PCR reads. Of around 170,000 distinct CDR3 sequences detected, approximately 33% appear once; the ten largest clones hold approximately 4.2%.

The TCR was taken from a female donor with breast cancer. Some clones in this sample may be carry-over from other donors' samples. V and J are TRBV7-9 and TRBJ2-5, with a tentative D call TRBD2 (5 bases). Sequencing used axillary lymph node tissue. The CDR3: CASSLGRATRYF. The CDR3 bases are TGTGCCAGCAGCTTAGGTAGGGCCACTAGGTACTTC. Together with reference TRBV7-9 and TRBJ2-5, the CDR3 gives the full variable domain: DTGVSQNPRHKITKRGQNVTFRCDPISEHNRLYWYRQTLGQGPEFLTYFQNEAQLEKSRLLSDRFSAERPKGSFSTLEIQRTEQGDSAMYLCASSLGRATRYFGPGTRLLVL.